The present TCR beta chain was sequenced within a study of response to subunit inactivated influenza vaccine. Study outcomes and limitations: Seasonal influenza vaccination, on each occasion, was suggested by the authors to recruit few new T cells.

This clonotype was detected a few times. Its target is not known. TCRdb itself ran the RT-PCR reads through MiXCR, one entry per CDR3 protein. The repertoire has hundreds of thousands of distinct CDR3 sequences, about 15% of them found once; the top ten carry around 7%. This sample comprised PBMCs from blood, obtained approximately 15 days before vaccination. This clonotype originated in a man in his forties or fifties who received an inactivated influenza vaccine.

CDR3 nucleotides: TGTGCCAGCAGCCCTCGCCCGGCAGGAGTTTCTTACAATGAGCAGTTCTTC. The encoded protein is CASSPRPAGVSYNEQFF. The chain links TRBV7-2 to TRBJ2-1; D not resolved. The V end lost 5 bases, the J end lost 4 bases, and 21 bases lay between the germline ends. The germline V gene has CDR1 SGHTA and CDR2 FQGNSA. The length of the CDR3 is 17 residues.